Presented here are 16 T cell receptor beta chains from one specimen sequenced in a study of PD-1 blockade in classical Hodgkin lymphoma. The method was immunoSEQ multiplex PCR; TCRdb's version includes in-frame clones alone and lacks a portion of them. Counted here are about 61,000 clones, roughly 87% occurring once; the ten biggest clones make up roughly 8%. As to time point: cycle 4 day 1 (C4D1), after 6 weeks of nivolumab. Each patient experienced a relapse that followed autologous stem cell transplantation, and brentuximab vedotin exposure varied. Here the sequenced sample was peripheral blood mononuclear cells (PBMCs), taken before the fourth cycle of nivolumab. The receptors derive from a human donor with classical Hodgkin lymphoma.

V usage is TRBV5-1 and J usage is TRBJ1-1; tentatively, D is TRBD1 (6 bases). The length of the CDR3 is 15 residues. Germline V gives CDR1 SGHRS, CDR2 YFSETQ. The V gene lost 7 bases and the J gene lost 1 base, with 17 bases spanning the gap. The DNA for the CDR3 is TGCGCCAGCCGCAGGTTAGGGGGATCGAACACTGAAGCTTTCTTT. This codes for CASRRLGGSNTEAFF.

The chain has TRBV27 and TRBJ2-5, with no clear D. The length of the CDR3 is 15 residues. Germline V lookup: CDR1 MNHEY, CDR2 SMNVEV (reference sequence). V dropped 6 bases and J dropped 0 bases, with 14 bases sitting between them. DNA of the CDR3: TGTGCCAGCAGGACCGTGGTTGGGAACCAAGAGACCCAGTACTTC. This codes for CASRTVVGNQETQYF.

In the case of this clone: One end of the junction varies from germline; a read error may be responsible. The DNA for the CDR3 is TGTGCCAGCGGTGAACTAGCGGGGGGAACGTATGAGCAGTTCTTC. This codes for CASGELAGGTYEQFF. V and J are TRBV6-1 and TRBJ2-1, with 12 bases matching TRBD2. The CDR3 totals 15 residues. Germline lookup yields CDR1 MNHNS and CDR2 SASEGT.

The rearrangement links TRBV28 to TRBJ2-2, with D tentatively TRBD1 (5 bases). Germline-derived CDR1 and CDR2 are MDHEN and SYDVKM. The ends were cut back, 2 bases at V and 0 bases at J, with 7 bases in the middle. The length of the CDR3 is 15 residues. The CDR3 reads CASSLRTPNTGELFF. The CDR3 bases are TGTGCCAGCAGTTTAAGGACACCGAACACCGGGGAGCTGTTTTTT.

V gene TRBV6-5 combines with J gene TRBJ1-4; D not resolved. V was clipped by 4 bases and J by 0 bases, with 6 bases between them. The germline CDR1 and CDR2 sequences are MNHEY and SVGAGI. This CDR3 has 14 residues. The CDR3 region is CASSLVATNEKLFF. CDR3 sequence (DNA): TGTGCCAGCAGTTTAGTTGCAACTAATGAAAAACTGTTTTTT.

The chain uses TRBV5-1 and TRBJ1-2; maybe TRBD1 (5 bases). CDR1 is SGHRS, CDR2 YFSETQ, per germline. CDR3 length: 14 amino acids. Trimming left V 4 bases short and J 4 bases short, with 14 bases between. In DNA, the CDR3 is TGCGCCAGCAGCCAGGGTGAGATGGGCTATGGCTACACCTTC. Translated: CASSQGEMGYGYTF.

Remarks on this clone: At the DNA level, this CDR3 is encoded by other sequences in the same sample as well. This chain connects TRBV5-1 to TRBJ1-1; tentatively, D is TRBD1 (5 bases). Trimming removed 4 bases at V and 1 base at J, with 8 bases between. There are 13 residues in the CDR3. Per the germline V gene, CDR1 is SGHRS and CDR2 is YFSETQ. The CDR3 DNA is TGCGCCAGCAGCCAAACAGGGAACACTGAAGCTTTCTTT. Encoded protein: CASSQTGNTEAFF.

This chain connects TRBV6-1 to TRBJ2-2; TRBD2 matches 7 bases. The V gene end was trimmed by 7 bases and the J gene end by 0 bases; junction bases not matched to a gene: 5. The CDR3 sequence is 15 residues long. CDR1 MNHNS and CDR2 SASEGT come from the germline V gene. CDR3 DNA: TGTGCCAGCACAAGGACTAGAACGAACACCGGGGAGCTGTTTTTT. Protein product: CASTRTRTNTGELFF.

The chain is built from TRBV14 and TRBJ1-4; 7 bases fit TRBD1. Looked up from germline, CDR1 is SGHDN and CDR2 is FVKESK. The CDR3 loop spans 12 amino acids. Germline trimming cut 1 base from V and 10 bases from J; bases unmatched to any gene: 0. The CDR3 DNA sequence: TGTGCCAGCAGCCAAGGACAGGGAAAACTGTTTTTT. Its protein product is CASSQGQGKLFF.

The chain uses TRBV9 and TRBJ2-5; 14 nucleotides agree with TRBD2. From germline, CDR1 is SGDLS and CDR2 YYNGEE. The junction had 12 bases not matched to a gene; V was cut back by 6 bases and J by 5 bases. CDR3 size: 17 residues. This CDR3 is CASNRLAGGPGQETQYF. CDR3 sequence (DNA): TGTGCCAGCAACAGACTAGCGGGGGGGCCGGGTCAGGAGACCCAGTACTTC.

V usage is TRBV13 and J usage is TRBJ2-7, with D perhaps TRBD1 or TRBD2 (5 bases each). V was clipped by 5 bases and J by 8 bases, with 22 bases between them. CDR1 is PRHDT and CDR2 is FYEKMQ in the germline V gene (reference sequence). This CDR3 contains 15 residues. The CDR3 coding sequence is TGTGCCAGCAGCCCCCGGGACCCATGGCAGTACAAGCAGTACTTC. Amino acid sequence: CASSPRDPWQYKQYF.

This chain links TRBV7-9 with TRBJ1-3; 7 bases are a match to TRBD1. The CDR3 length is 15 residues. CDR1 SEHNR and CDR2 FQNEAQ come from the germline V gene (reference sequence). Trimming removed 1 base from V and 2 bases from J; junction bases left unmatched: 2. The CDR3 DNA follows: TGTGCCAGCAGCTTAGGACAGGGAGCTGGAAACACCATATATTTT. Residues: CASSLGQGAGNTIYF.

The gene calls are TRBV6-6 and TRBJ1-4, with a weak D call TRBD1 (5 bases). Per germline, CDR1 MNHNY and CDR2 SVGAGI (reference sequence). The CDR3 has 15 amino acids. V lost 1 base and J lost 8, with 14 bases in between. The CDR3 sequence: CASSYFFRVGEKLFF. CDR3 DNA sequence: TGTGCCAGCAGTTACTTTTTCAGGGTTGGGGAAAAACTGTTTTTT.

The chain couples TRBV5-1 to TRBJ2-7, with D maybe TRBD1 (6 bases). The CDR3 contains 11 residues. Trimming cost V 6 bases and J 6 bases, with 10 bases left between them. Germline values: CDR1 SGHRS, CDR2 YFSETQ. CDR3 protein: CASMGAGEQYF. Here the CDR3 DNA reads TGCGCCAGCATGGGGGCTGGCGAGCAGTACTTC.

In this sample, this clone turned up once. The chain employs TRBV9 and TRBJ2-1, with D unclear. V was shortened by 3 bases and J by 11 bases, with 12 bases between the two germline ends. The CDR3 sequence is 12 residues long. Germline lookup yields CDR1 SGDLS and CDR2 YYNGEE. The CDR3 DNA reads TGTGCCAGCAGCGCGTCCGGGCCGAAGCAGTTCTTC. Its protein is CASSASGPKQFF. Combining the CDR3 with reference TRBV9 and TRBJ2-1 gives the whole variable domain DSGVTQTPKHLITATGQRVTLRCSPRSGDLSVYWYQQSLDQGLQFLIQYYNGEERAKGNILERFSAQQFPDLHSELNLSSLELGDSALYFCASSASGPKQFFGPGTRLTVL.

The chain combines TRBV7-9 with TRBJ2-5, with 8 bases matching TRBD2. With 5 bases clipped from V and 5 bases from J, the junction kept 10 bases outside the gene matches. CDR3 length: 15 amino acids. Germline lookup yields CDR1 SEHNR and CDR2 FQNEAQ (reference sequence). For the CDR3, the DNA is TGTGCCAGCAGCACGAGAGCGGGGGTGGTTGAGACCCAGTACTTC. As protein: CASSTRAGVVETQYF. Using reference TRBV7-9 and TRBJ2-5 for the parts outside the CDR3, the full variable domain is DTGVSQNPRHKITKRGQNVTFRCDPISEHNRLYWYRQTLGQGPEFLTYFQNEAQLEKSRLLSDRFSAERPKGSFSTLEIQRTEQGDSAMYLCASSTRAGVVETQYFGPGTRLLVL.